The T cell receptor (beta chain) under discussion was sequenced for a study of shared clonotypes between healthy human individuals. Study at large: Each donor had three CD4 naive, three CD4 memory, two CD8 naive and one CD8 memory plate. Study-wide results and limits: Clonotype sharing among donors, it was expected, would be affected by sequencing depth.

Samples underwent the assay at deep level. The data were produced by immunoSEQ multiplex PCR, yet TCRdb's version contains in-frame clones alone and is incomplete. The data contain 2 million to 2.5 million clones, approximately 95% of them singletons. The table lists this clone with a count of one. Its antigen is undetermined. The clonotype originates from a man younger than 35 in good health. Some clones in this sample may be carry-over from other donors' samples. Sequenced material: naive CD4+ T cells from PBMCs. The subset here: CD45RA+ positively selected.

The DNA for the CDR3 is TGTGCCATCAAGAACGGAATCTCTGGGGCCAACGTCCTGACTTTC. Protein sequence: CAIKNGISGANVLTF. The rearrangement joins TRBV10-3 to TRBJ2-6; the D is unclear. This CDR3 spans 15 amino acids. Germline values: CDR1 ENHRY, CDR2 SYGVKD. The germline V and J ends were trimmed by 7 bases and 0 bases, with 10 bases remaining between them.